The 15 T cell receptor beta chains in this list originate from one sample, sequenced in a study of T cell clusters in autoimmune cytopenias. TRB was amplified from around 250 ng of peripheral blood genomic DNA per sample. TRB rearrangements were amplified by touch-down multiplex PCR with mixed TRB-A/B primers. TCRdb re-called the multiplex PCR reads, yielding one record per CDR3 amino acid sequence without DNA. This sample's table reports 6,000 or so distinct CDR3 sequences. A further study also used this sample, focusing on T cell repertoires in aging, cancer and after chemotherapy.

Sequencing was done on a sample of peripheral blood. The source of these receptors is a human donor in good health.

This clonotype is medium-sized by frequency. V and J are TRBV6-5 and TRBJ1-2; TCRdb selects TRBD1, and the lack of DNA leaves this call unchecked. The CDR3 loop spans 15 amino acids. Germline values: CDR1 MNHEY, CDR2 SVGAGI. The CDR3 region is CASSYLPGQGYGYTF.

In terms of frequency, this clonotype is medium-sized. This rearrangement joins TRBV12-3 or TRBV12-4 to TRBJ2-7; TCRdb returns TRBD2, unconfirmable since there is no DNA. The CDR3 is made up of 14 amino acids. This CDR3 reads CASTPGLASYEQYF.

This clonotype is labeled medium-sized based on frequency. This chain links TRBV15 with TRBJ2-3. Germline CDR1 is LNHNV and CDR2 is YYDKDF (reference sequence). CDR3 length: 15 amino acids. CDR3 amino acids: CATSKNAEATDTQYF.

This chain joins TRBV12-3 or TRBV12-4 and TRBJ2-3; TCRdb's D call of TRBD1 is untestable without DNA. The CDR3 extends over 16 amino acids. The CDR3: CASSLTTGGQADTQYF.

This clonotype is called medium-sized based on its frequency. This sequence joins TRBV27 and TRBJ2-1; TCRdb outputs TRBD2, but without DNA this stays unchecked. The length of the CDR3 is 13 residues. Per the germline V gene, CDR1 is MNHEY and CDR2 is SMNVEV (reference sequence). CDR3 residues: CASSPSGDNEQFF.

This clonotype registers medium-sized by frequency. The chain links TRBV29-1 to TRBJ1-2; TCRdb names TRBD1, which stays unverified in the absence of DNA. CDR3 length equals 13 residues. Germline V lookup: CDR1 SQVTM, CDR2 ANQGSEA. The CDR3 protein is CSGTGAGAYGYTF.

The rearrangement joins TRBV7-6 to TRBJ2-1; TCRdb calls TRBD2, which cannot be checked without DNA. This CDR3 contains 16 residues. The V gene's germline CDR1 is SGHVS and CDR2 FNYEAQ. This CDR3 is CASSLVAGGSPNEQFF.

The V gene is TRBV20-1, the J gene TRBJ1-2; without DNA, the TCRdb call of TRBD1 cannot be checked. The germline V gene encodes CDR1 DFQATT and CDR2 SNEGSKA (reference sequence). The CDR3 totals 13 residues. CDR3 loop: CSAFRQGGEGYTF.

This chain links TRBV7-6 with TRBJ2-2; TCRdb lists TRBD1, though no DNA is available to test this call. CDR1 is SGHVS and CDR2 is FNYEAQ in the germline V gene. This CDR3 region has 14 residues. Here the CDR3 reads CASRIQGDTGELFF. The whole variable domain, filled in from reference TRBV7-6 and TRBJ2-2, reads GAGVSQSPRYKVTKRGQDVALRCDPISGHVSLYWYRQALGQGPEFLTYFNYEAQQDKSGLPNDRFSAERPEGSISTLTIQRTEQRDSAMYRCASRIQGDTGELFFGEGSRLTVL.

The V and J genes are TRBV20-1 and TRBJ2-7; TCRdb returns TRBD2, unconfirmable since there is no DNA. This CDR3 has 14 amino acids. Germline CDR1 DFQATT, CDR2 SNEGSKA (reference sequence). This chain's CDR3 is CRATSGQSSYEQYF.

The genes are TRBV19 and TRBJ1-5; the TCRdb D gene call, TRBD1, has no DNA to confirm it. From germline, CDR1 is LNHDA and CDR2 SQIVND (reference sequence). The CDR3 totals 15 residues. Here the CDR3 reads CASTLEGARNQPQHF.

The CDR3 loop is CSVEDARDRQAFF. The chain is built from TRBV29-1 and TRBJ1-1; TCRdb returns TRBD1, unconfirmable since there is no DNA. The CDR3 consists of 13 residues. Looked up from germline, CDR1 is SQVTM and CDR2 is ANQGSEA.

V gene TRBV6-4 combines with J gene TRBJ2-2; the TRBD1 assignment by TCRdb is unverifiable without DNA. Germline V gives CDR1 MRHNA, CDR2 SNTAGT. The CDR3 sequence is 14 residues long. The CDR3 here is CASGTGSNTGELFF.

This sequence joins TRBV6-5 and TRBJ1-1; there is no DNA to check the TCRdb D call of TRBD1. In germline, CDR1 is MNHEY, CDR2 SVGAGI. CDR3 length: 16 residues. The CDR3 spells CASSYALGLENTEAFF.

The rearrangement links TRBV10-3 to TRBJ2-3; TCRdb's assignment of TRBD1 cannot be checked, as there is no DNA. The CDR3 length is 14 residues. The V gene's germline CDR1 is ENHRY and CDR2 SYGVKD. Here the CDR3 reads CAISGDRKIDTQYF.